This T cell receptor beta chain was captured in a study of blood T cell repertoires in COVID-19. Study as a whole: Italy, Spain and the United States were the sources of the convalescent and acute COVID-19 samples.

Assay used: immunoSEQ multiplex PCR; TCRdb lists only in-frame clones, some missing. The sample lists over 150,000 clones, more than 75% occurring once. Material: PBMCs or T cells enriched from blood (not recorded which). The TCR originated in a woman in her fifties or sixties who had recovered from COVID-19.

As DNA, the CDR3 is TGTGCCAGCAGCTTAGGAGCCGTGAACACTGAAGCTTTCTTT. The encoded protein is CASSLGAVNTEAFF. The chain employs TRBV13 and TRBJ1-1; D gene unclear. V was pared by 0 bases and J by 0 bases, with 5 bases between. The CDR3 is 14 residues long. The germline gives CDR1 PRHDT, CDR2 FYEKMQ (reference sequence).